The 16 T cell receptor beta chains below all came from one sample that was sequenced in a study of cytomegalovirus exposure and HLA in healthy donors. Primers: 60 Vbeta forward and 13 Jbeta reverse. The assay was immunoSEQ multiplex PCR, and TCRdb's table has in-frame clones only and misses some. The sample lists some 150,000 clones, 75% to 90% seen once, with 2.5% to 3% in the top ten. The material sequenced was PBMCs. Every receptor here comes from a woman aged 30 to 39 in good health and CMV-seronegative.

The V call is TRBV27, the J call TRBJ2-5; possible D gene TRBD1, 6 bases. Deletions cut 9 bases from V and 4 bases from J, with 21 bases between. The CDR3 runs to 15 residues. The V gene's germline CDR1 is MNHEY and CDR2 SMNVEV (reference sequence). CDR3 nucleotide sequence: TGTGCCAGTTCCGCTCGGCAGGGCAGGGGAGAGACCCAGTACTTC. Protein sequence: CASSARQGRGETQYF.

This sequence joins TRBV7-3 and TRBJ2-3, with no clear D. The CDR3 extends over 15 amino acids. Germline V gene sequence: CDR1 SGHTA, CDR2 FQGTGA. V lost 1 base to trimming and J lost 3 bases, with 11 bases between them. DNA for the CDR3: TGTGCCAGCAGCTTAAACCCCTCCGGGACAGATACGCAGTATTTT. This gives the protein CASSLNPSGTDTQYF.

The chain couples TRBV5-4 to TRBJ2-7; D possibly corresponds to TRBD2 (6 bases). V was clipped by 5 bases and J by 7 bases, with 16 bases between them. The CDR3 length is 13 residues. The germline V gene encodes CDR1 SGHNT and CDR2 YYREEE (reference sequence). The CDR3, as DNA: TGTGCCAGCAGTCACCGGAGTGGAGGGGAGCAGTACTTC. The encoded protein is CASSHRSGGEQYF.

This clone has just a few counts. The chain joins TRBV5-6 to TRBJ1-1; a weak D match, TRBD1 (5 bases). Germline V CDR1 and CDR2: SGHDT, YYEEEE. Trimming stripped 4 bases from V and 4 bases from J, with 11 bases between. The CDR3 extends over 13 amino acids. This CDR3 is CASSPRGSTEAFF. Written as DNA, the CDR3 is TGTGCCAGCAGCCCCCGGGGGAGCACTGAAGCTTTCTTT. Variable domain in full (rest from reference TRBV5-6 and TRBJ1-1): DAGVTQSPTHLIKTRGQQVTLRCSPKSGHDTVSWYQQALGQGPQFIFQYYEEEERQRGNFPDRFSGHQFPNYSSELNVNALLLGDSALYLCASSPRGSTEAFFGQGTRLTVV.

This chain uses TRBV19 with TRBJ2-1; no clear D gene. The CDR3 has 13 amino acids. Germline CDR1 and CDR2: LNHDA and SQIVND (reference sequence). Trimming stripped 3 bases from V and 4 bases from J, with 7 bases between. The chain's CDR3 is CASSIDTYNEQFF. The CDR3 DNA sequence: TGTGCCAGTAGTATCGACACGTACAATGAGCAGTTCTTC.

The chain couples TRBV2 to TRBJ1-2; no clear D gene. Germline CDR1 is SNHLY and CDR2 is FYNNEI. The V end was cut by 7 bases, the J end by 5 bases, with 11 bases between. The CDR3 consists of 12 residues. DNA for the CDR3: TGTGCCAGCAAGACATTTCGTTATGGCTACACCTTC. Protein product: CASKTFRYGYTF.

The V gene is TRBV6-1, the J gene TRBJ2-1, with 12 bases aligning to TRBD2. The J segment lost 0 bases and the V segment lost 4 bases, leaving 4 bases of the junction unmatched. From germline, CDR1 is MNHNS and CDR2 SASEGT. The CDR3 runs to 17 residues. CDR3 sequence reads: CASSVETSGSSYNEQFF. The DNA for the CDR3 is TGTGCCAGCAGTGTCGAGACTAGCGGGAGCTCCTACAATGAGCAGTTCTTC.

This chain connects TRBV19 to TRBJ2-7, with D tentatively TRBD1 (6 bases). The CDR3 is made up of 13 amino acids. Germline assignment: CDR1 LNHDA and CDR2 SQIVND (reference sequence). The V and J ends lost 4 bases and 3 bases respectively, with 10 bases between them. The DNA of the CDR3 is TGTGCCAGTAGTACGGACAGAGACTACGAGCAGTACTTC. Translated, it gives CASSTDRDYEQYF.

The genes are TRBV7-2 and TRBJ2-7; tentatively, D is TRBD1 (6 bases). The CDR3 sequence is 16 residues long. V dropped 5 bases and J dropped 3 bases, with 20 bases sitting between them. Germline CDR1 and CDR2: SGHTA and FQGNSA. CDR3 loop: CASSPQTGMTYYEQYF. CDR3 nucleotide sequence: TGTGCCAGCAGCCCTCAAACAGGGATGACCTACTACGAGCAGTACTTC.

This chain connects TRBV20-1 to TRBJ1-2; the match to TRBD1 covers 11 bases. The CDR3 is made up of 11 amino acids. J was trimmed by 13 bases and V by 6 bases; bases with no gene match: 7. Germline V lookup: CDR1 DFQATT, CDR2 SNEGSKA (reference sequence). In nucleotides, the CDR3 is TGCAGTGCCCCGGGACAGGGGGGGTTCACCTTC. This gives the protein CSAPGQGGFTF.

The CDR3 DNA reads TGTGCCAGCAGCTTGGGTCGGCGGGGGGAGAATGAAGCTTTCTTT. Amino acids: CASSLGRRGENEAFF. This chain uses TRBV5-4 with TRBJ1-1, with a weak D call TRBD1 (5 bases). V was shortened by 0 bases and J by 7 bases, with 16 bases between the two germline ends. The V gene's germline CDR1 is SGHNT and CDR2 YYREEE (reference sequence). The CDR3 has 15 residues.

The V call is TRBV7-2, the J call TRBJ2-3; 7 bases map to TRBD2. Germline V gene sequence: CDR1 SGHTA, CDR2 FQGNSA. Trimming cost V 5 bases and J 2 bases; bases outside gene matches: 16. The CDR3 loop spans 18 amino acids. In nucleotides, the CDR3 is TGTGCCAGCAGCCCCGGATGGCGGGGGATAATTTCCACAGATACGCAGTATTTT. It specifies CASSPGWRGIISTDTQYF. The full variable domain, in which reference TRBV7-2 and TRBJ2-3 provide the parts outside the CDR3, is GAGVSQSPSNKVTEKGKDVELRCDPISGHTALYWYRQSLGQGLEFLIYFQGNSAPDKSGLPSDRFSAERTGGSVSTLTIQRTQQEDSAVYLCASSPGWRGIISTDTQYFGPGTRLTVL.

The chain employs TRBV7-9 and TRBJ2-1, with TRBD2 identical over 16 bases. This CDR3 spans 17 amino acids. Germline CDR1 is SEHNR and CDR2 is FQNEAQ (reference sequence). Trimming took 1 base from V and 8 from J; bases not matched to a gene: 5. The CDR3 reads CASSLVGTSGRADEQFF. DNA of the CDR3: TGTGCCAGCAGCTTAGTAGGGACTAGCGGGAGGGCCGATGAGCAGTTCTTC.

V and J are TRBV5-4 and TRBJ2-1; 9 bases line up with TRBD2. The CDR3 has 15 amino acids. Germline CDR1 SGHNT, CDR2 YYREEE (reference sequence). With V trimmed by 4 bases and J by 7 bases, 9 bases remained unmatched. The CDR3 DNA is TGTGCCAGCAGCCCGGGGGGCGGGAGGGCGAATGAGCAGTTCTTC. It specifies CASSPGGGRANEQFF.

This clone appeared once. This rearrangement joins TRBV7-8 to TRBJ2-7; 7 bases map to TRBD1. Trimming took 1 base from V and 1 from J; bases not matched to a gene: 7. The CDR3 contains 16 residues. The germline gives CDR1 SGHVS, CDR2 FQNEAQ. CDR3 loop: CASSLGGQVYSYEQYF. The CDR3 coding sequence is TGTGCCAGCAGCTTAGGTGGACAGGTTTATTCCTACGAGCAGTACTTC.

The V gene is TRBV6-1, the J gene TRBJ2-3; 11 nucleotides align to TRBD2. The V and J ends lost 1 base and 3 bases, in that order; junction bases with no gene match: 6. From germline, CDR1 is MNHNS and CDR2 SASEGT. The CDR3 covers 17 residues. The CDR3 is CASSEVRLAGSTDTQYF. Written as DNA, the CDR3 is TGTGCCAGCAGTGAAGTACGACTAGCGGGGTCAACAGATACGCAGTATTTT.